These 2 T cell receptor beta chains came from one sample sequenced in a study of blood T cell repertoires in COVID-19. Sequenced by immunoSEQ multiplex PCR; TCRdb stores in-frame clones only, minus some. The sample holds about 380,000 clones; more than 75% are singletons and the top ten take around 3%. The specimen was PBMCs or T cells enriched from blood (not recorded which). The source of these receptors is a woman in her 30s who had recovered from COVID-19.

The chain joins TRBV13 to TRBJ2-3; D uncertain. This CDR3 has 16 residues. Per the germline V gene, CDR1 is PRHDT and CDR2 is FYEKMQ (reference sequence). V lost 5 bases and J lost 0, with 15 bases in between. CDR3 coding DNA: TGTGCCAGCAGCCCCACCGACATTTCTAGCACAGATACGCAGTATTTT. Protein: CASSPTDISSTDTQYF.

The chain combines TRBV2 with TRBJ2-7, with D unresolved. Germline V gene lookup returns CDR1 SNHLY and CDR2 FYNNEI. This CDR3 is 14 amino acids long. V was shortened by 1 base and J by 0 bases, with 7 bases between the two germline ends. The CDR3 region has the DNA TGTGCCAGCAGTGAAGGTAGCCTCTCCTACGAGCAGTACTTC. It is translated as CASSEGSLSYEQYF.